Sequencing of this TCR beta chain was carried out in a study of cytomegalovirus exposure and HLA in healthy donors. This clone was seen more than once but under ten times. This CDR3 has 11 amino acids. Germline CDR1 and CDR2: LNHDA and SQIVND (reference sequence). V lost 9 bases to trimming and J lost 6 bases, with 8 bases between them. The donors gave bone marrow, and they were healthy. Use of 60 Vbeta and 13 Jbeta primers characterized the PCR. TCRdb keeps only in-frame clones here, not all; method: immunoSEQ multiplex PCR. The sample shows approximately 150,000 clones, just over 65% of them seen only once.

The material sequenced was PBMCs. The receptor was derived from a woman aged 55-69 years in good health and CMV-seronegative. The chain carries TRBV19 and TRBJ2-2; D is unclear. CDR3 residues: CASLAAGELFF. The CDR3 bases are TGTGCCAGCCTCGCGGCCGGGGAGCTGTTTTTT.